What follows is one TCR beta chain and its context. There are 14 residues in the CDR3. Trimming cost V 0 bases and J 7 bases, with 15 bases left between them. Germline CDR1 reads GTSNPN; CDR2 reads SVGIG (reference sequence). This record comes from a study of blood T cell repertoires in COVID-19. Overall study: COVID-19 samples, acute and convalescent, were from the United States, Italy and Spain. Sample material is recorded as cDNA or gDNA derived from T cells, B-cell-depleted T cells, or PBMCs.

Recruited during active infection, patients (from Seattle) were subsequently followed longitudinally. The method was immunoSEQ multiplex PCR; TCRdb's version includes in-frame clones alone and lacks a portion of them. Of under 250,000 clones in the sample, about 81% were seen once. The V and J genes are TRBV30 and TRBJ1-2; TRBD1 is a possible D gene (5 bases). The source material was peripheral blood. The origin of this receptor is a woman in her 70s with COVID-19, enrolled during active disease. In DNA, the CDR3 is TGTGCCTGGAGTGTAGGCAGGGAAGAAAGTGGCTACACCTTC. Amino acids: CAWSVGREESGYTF.